This TCR beta chain is drawn from a study of T cells in Graves' hyperthyroidism and ophthalmopathy. The ends lost 1 base at V and 3 bases at J; junction bases unmatched: 4. The CDR3 runs 15 residues. The germline V gene has CDR1 SGHTS and CDR2 YDEGEE. Each patient was aged 18 to 65 and had newly diagnosed hyperthyroidism of under 2 months' duration. This clonotype has a count of ten or more. The CDR3 regions of TCR beta were amplified from RNA transcripts. HTBI primers were the set used in a first-round RT-PCR of the TCR CDR3. Via MiXCR, TCRdb re-called the multiplex PCR reads, giving one row per CDR3 protein. The sample contains about 580,000 distinct CDR3 sequences, around 45% of which appear only once.

The V gene is TRBV5-8, the J gene TRBJ1-2; 9 bases fit TRBD1. The sequence derives from a woman aged 18-29 years with Graves' hyperthyroidism. The sequencing sample was made of peripheral blood or thyroid tissue (not recorded which). Here the CDR3 reads CASSLMGQGYYGYTF. As DNA, the CDR3 is TGTGCCAGCAGCTTGATGGGACAGGGATACTATGGCTACACCTTC.